This passage covers 20 T cell receptor beta chains from one sample sequenced in a study of blood T cell repertoires in COVID-19. Only in-frame clones appear in the TCRdb table, and some are missing; sequencing was by immunoSEQ multiplex PCR. The sample holds hundreds of thousands of clones, about 87% seen once. Sequenced: peripheral blood. The receptors here all came from a woman aged 55-70 years with COVID-19, enrolled during active disease.

A single count supports this clone. The chain combines TRBV19 with TRBJ2-2, with D tentatively TRBD1 (6 bases). V was shortened by 3 bases and J by 6 bases, with 14 bases between the two germline ends. The germline V gene has CDR1 LNHDA and CDR2 SQIVND (reference sequence). The CDR3 is 15 residues long. The CDR3 nucleotides are TGTGCCAGTAGTATGGGCAGGGGATCCGCCGGGGAGCTGTTTTTT. This translates into CASSMGRGSAGELFF.

This rearrangement joins TRBV7-6 to TRBJ2-5, with TRBD2 matching over 7 bases. CDR1 is SGHVS and CDR2 is FNYEAQ in the germline V gene. The V gene end was trimmed by 1 base and the J gene end by 0 bases; junction bases not matched to a gene: 8. The CDR3 contains 17 residues. Here the CDR3 DNA reads TGTGCCAGCAGCTTAGGCCTGCGAGCGGGGCACCAAGAGACCCAGTACTTC. Protein: CASSLGLRAGHQETQYF.

This rearrangement joins TRBV3-1 (or the pseudogene TRBV3-2) to TRBJ1-6; TRBD1 is a possible D gene (5 bases). The V end lost 1 base, the J end lost 6 bases, and 10 bases lay between the germline ends. This CDR3 spans 15 amino acids. CDR1 and CDR2 (germline): LGHDT, YNNKEL (reference sequence). CDR3 sequence reads: CASSQGGPGNSPLHF. The DNA for the CDR3 is TGTGCCAGCAGCCAAGGGGGCCCCGGTAATTCACCCCTCCACTTT.

V is TRBV7-8 and J is TRBJ2-1, with D maybe TRBD2 (6 bases). Per the germline V gene, CDR1 is SGHVS and CDR2 is FQNEAQ. Trimming left V 0 bases short and J 7 bases short, with 16 bases between. CDR3 size: 16 residues. The CDR3 bases are TGTGCCAGCAGCTTAGCGTGGAGGGACCAAGAAAATGAGCAGTTCTTC. Its translation is CASSLAWRDQENEQFF.

The V call is TRBV2, the J call TRBJ2-7; TRBD1 matches 8 bases. Trimming took 11 bases from V and 4 from J; bases not matched to a gene: 4. Germline values: CDR1 SNHLY, CDR2 FYNNEI. CDR3 size: 11 residues. The CDR3 sequence: CAGGQEYEQYF. The CDR3 DNA reads as TGTGCCGGGGGACAGGAATACGAGCAGTACTTC.

This chain uses TRBV7-3 with TRBJ2-2; D ambiguous. Looked up from germline, CDR1 is SGHTA and CDR2 is FQGTGA. V was clipped by 1 base and J by 0 bases, with 6 bases between them. This CDR3 spans 15 amino acids. The CDR3 here is CASSLNSANTGELFF. The CDR3 region has the DNA TGTGCCAGCAGCTTAAATTCAGCGAACACCGGGGAGCTGTTTTTT.

The CDR3 nucleotides are TGTGCCAGCAGTTATTCCGGGACAGACATCTATGGCTACACCTTC. Its translation is CASSYSGTDIYGYTF. This chain connects TRBV6-5 to TRBJ1-2, with 7 bases identical to TRBD1. The CDR3 has 15 amino acids. Germline V CDR1 and CDR2: MNHEY, SVGAGI. V lost 3 bases, J lost 4 bases, and 8 bases stayed unmatched.

The chain employs TRBV3-1 (or the pseudogene TRBV3-2) and TRBJ1-3, with D unclear. Between the trimmed V and J ends, which lost 1 base and 2 bases, there was a span of 6 bases. Germline lookup yields CDR1 LGHDT and CDR2 YNNKEL (reference sequence). The CDR3 runs to 14 residues. The CDR3 loop reads CASSQGAAGNTIYF. The CDR3 DNA reads as TGTGCCAGCAGCCAAGGGGCAGCTGGAAACACCATATATTTT.

This chain links TRBV10-3 with TRBJ2-5, with D possibly matching TRBD2 (5 bases). The CDR3 is 16 amino acids. V lost 0 bases to trimming and J lost 3 bases, with 14 bases between them. Germline CDR1 reads ENHRY; CDR2 reads SYGVKD. CDR3 in amino acids: CAISESPSTTKETQYF. The DNA of the CDR3 is TGTGCCATCAGTGAGTCTCCTTCGACTACCAAAGAGACCCAGTACTTC.

This chain connects TRBV29-1 to TRBJ1-1; a weak D match, TRBD1 (5 bases). CDR3 size: 14 residues. V was cut by 6 bases and J by 3 bases, with 17 bases left in between. The V gene's germline CDR1 is SQVTM and CDR2 ANQGSEA. CDR3 loop: CSVSQEGRDTEAFF. The CDR3, as DNA: TGCAGCGTCTCACAAGAGGGGAGGGACACTGAAGCTTTCTTT. Based on the CDR3 plus reference TRBV29-1 and TRBJ1-1, the full variable domain is SAVISQKPSRDICQRGTSLTIQCQVDSQVTMMFWYRQQPGQSLTLIATANQGSEATYESGFVIDKFPISRPNLTFSTLTVSNMSPEDSSIYLCSVSQEGRDTEAFFGQGTRLTVV.

This clone was recorded at least ten times. The chain joins TRBV3-1 (or the pseudogene TRBV3-2) to TRBJ2-3; D perhaps matches TRBD2 (6 bases). Trimming removed 0 bases from V and 1 base from J, with 11 bases in between. Germline V gene data show CDR1 as LGHDT and CDR2 as YNNKEL (reference sequence). CDR3 length: 16 residues. The CDR3 region is CASSQDRKRGTDTQYF. Here the CDR3 DNA reads TGTGCCAGCAGCCAAGATCGGAAGCGGGGCACAGATACGCAGTATTTT.

This chain connects TRBV3-1 (or the pseudogene TRBV3-2) to TRBJ1-3, with D possibly being TRBD1 (5 bases). The ends were cut back, 7 bases at V and 0 bases at J, with 19 bases in the middle. Germline CDR1 is LGHDT and CDR2 is YNNKEL (reference sequence). The CDR3 contains 17 residues. Here the CDR3 DNA reads TGTGCCAGCACCCGTGGGGGGACCTTGTCCTCTGGAAACACCATATATTTT. Protein: CASTRGGTLSSGNTIYF.

J is TRBJ2-1 and V is TRBV2, with 10 bases identical to TRBD2. CDR1 and CDR2 from the germline V gene are SNHLY and FYNNEI. The CDR3 has 16 amino acids. V trimming: 1 base; J trimming: 7 bases; junction bases outside the gene matches: 7. The CDR3 region is CASSEDGAGGRNEQFF. The CDR3 bases are TGTGCCAGCAGTGAAGATGGAGCGGGGGGGCGGAATGAGCAGTTCTTC.

The sample holds many counts of this clone. The chain recombines TRBV24-1 with TRBJ1-6; D not certain. The CDR3 spans 18 residues. The ends were cut back, 4 bases at V and 7 bases at J, with 22 bases in the middle. Germline V gene sequence: CDR1 KGHDR, CDR2 SFDVKD. CDR3 nucleotides: TGTGCCACCAGTGAATTGATACGACGAGGGTCACCCAATTCACCCCTCCACTTT. Its protein product is CATSELIRRGSPNSPLHF.

The V call is TRBV7-3, the J call TRBJ1-1; D perhaps matches TRBD1 (5 bases). Germline lookup yields CDR1 SGHTA and CDR2 FQGTGA. Between the trimmed V and J ends, which lost 5 bases and 2 bases, there was a span of 18 bases. The length of the CDR3 is 16 residues. CDR3 DNA sequence: TGTGCCAGCAGCCTAAGAGCGGGGGACCCCAACACTGAAGCTTTCTTT. Translation gives CASSLRAGDPNTEAFF.

This clone was picked up one time. The chain employs TRBV27 and TRBJ2-7; 9 bases match TRBD1. The ends lost 6 bases at V and 4 bases at J; junction bases unmatched: 10. CDR3 size: 15 residues. Germline CDR1 is MNHEY and CDR2 is SMNVEV (reference sequence). The CDR3 coding sequence is TGTGCCAGCAGCAGACCCGGGACAGGGACTTACGAGCAGTACTTC. Protein product: CASSRPGTGTYEQYF.

The chain joins TRBV10-3 to TRBJ2-1; D gene uncertain. The germline gives CDR1 ENHRY, CDR2 SYGVKD. Trimming removed 6 bases from V and 6 bases from J, with 6 bases in between. The CDR3 extends over 11 amino acids. The CDR3 DNA sequence: TGTGCCATCAGCGACTCCAATGAGCAGTTCTTC. Protein sequence: CAISDSNEQFF.

This chain joins TRBV5-4 and TRBJ2-1; the D is unclear. V was shortened by 4 bases and J by 7 bases, with 9 bases between the two germline ends. CDR1 and CDR2 (germline): SGHNT, YYREEE (reference sequence). The CDR3 has 12 amino acids. CDR3 bases: TGTGCCAGCAGCCTGACTTGGAATGAGCAGTTCTTC. Protein product: CASSLTWNEQFF. Filled out from reference TRBV5-4 and TRBJ2-1, the complete variable domain reads ETGVTQSPTHLIKTRGQQVTLRCSSQSGHNTVSWYQQALGQGPQFIFQYYREEENGRGNFPPRFSGLQFPNYSSELNVNALELDDSALYLCASSLTWNEQFFGPGTRLTVL.

The J gene is TRBJ2-5, the V gene TRBV11-1, with TRBD1 as a possible D gene (5 bases). The V end lost 5 bases, the J end lost 5 bases, and 12 bases lay between the germline ends. The CDR3 is 13 residues long. Per germline, CDR1 SGHAT and CDR2 FQDESV (reference sequence). The CDR3 bases are TGTGCCAGCAGCCCGCGACAGTGGGAGACCCAGTACTTC. It is translated as CASSPRQWETQYF.

The chain is built from TRBV7-9 and TRBJ2-1; the match to TRBD1 covers 8 bases. The CDR3 is 16 residues long. Germline values: CDR1 SEHNR, CDR2 FQNEAQ (reference sequence). J was trimmed by 2 bases and V by 1 base; bases with no gene match: 4. The CDR3 spells CASSLVGQGTYNEQFF. The CDR3 DNA follows: TGTGCCAGCAGCTTAGTCGGACAGGGAACCTACAATGAGCAGTTCTTC.